These 4 T cell receptor beta chains were sequenced from one sample in a study of human T cells and chemical hapten exposure. Stated time point: healthy volunteer bleed at 2 weeks. The authors' total RNA extraction used unfractionated whole blood. One entry per CDR3 protein, called by TCRdb with MiXCR from the RACE reads. The sample includes 100,000 to 150,000 distinct CDR3 sequences, approximately 9% of them seen just once. Material for sequencing was whole blood. Receptors originate from a male donor in good health. Some clones in this sample may be carry-over from other donors' samples.

This clonotype was found many times. V usage is TRBV28 and J usage is TRBJ2-7; TRBD1 matches at 8 bases. Germline-derived CDR1 and CDR2 are MDHEN and SYDVKM. The CDR3 runs 15 residues. V shed 6 bases, J shed 2 bases, and the junction held 9 bases outside the gene matches. CDR3: CASSRWDRSTYEQYF. In DNA form, the CDR3 reads TGTGCCAGCAGCCGGTGGGACAGGTCGACCTACGAGCAGTACTTC.

This clonotype was seen a few times. J is TRBJ2-3 and V is TRBV27, with 11 bases fitting TRBD2. The CDR3 is 17 residues long. CDR1 is MNHEY, CDR2 SMNVEV, per germline (reference sequence). V dropped 0 bases and J dropped 4; count of bases not matched to a gene: 6. This CDR3 is CASSLSIAGGESDTQYF. The CDR3 DNA is TGTGCCAGCAGTTTATCAATAGCGGGAGGGGAATCAGATACGCAGTATTTT.

The CDR3: CAWSVLGETEAFF. In DNA, the CDR3 is TGTGCCTGGAGTGTTCTTGGGGAAACTGAAGCTTTCTTT. The V gene is TRBV30, the J gene TRBJ1-1; D ambiguous. The CDR3 totals 13 residues. V shed 0 bases and J shed 5 bases, with 10 bases lying between them. Germline values: CDR1 GTSNPN, CDR2 SVGIG (reference sequence).

The table lists this clonotype with a few counts. The chain links TRBV6-2 or TRBV6-3 to TRBJ1-5; no firm D call. In germline, CDR1 is MNHEY, CDR2 SVGEGT. This CDR3 comprises 13 residues. Trimming stripped 3 bases from V and 7 bases from J, with 10 bases between. CDR3 nucleotide sequence: TGTGCCAGCAGTTATTCGGGATCCCAGCCCCAGCATTTT. Translated, it gives CASSYSGSQPQHF.